This T cell receptor (beta chain) was recovered during a study of technical replicates of blood from a handful of donors. The CDR3 runs 16 residues. Germline CDR1 and CDR2: LGHNA and YNFKEQ. Trimming took off 4 bases at V and 0 bases at J, with 13 bases between the two ends. Here immunoSEQ multiplex PCR was the method, and the copy in TCRdb shows in-frame clones only, minus some. This sample has over 50,000 clones; about 90% occur once, and the top ten carry 4.5% to 6%. This sequence joins TRBV4-2 and TRBJ1-3; D is undetermined. This TCR was recovered from a human donor in good health. Some clones in this sample may be carry-over from other donors' samples. What was sequenced was PBMCs. The DNA of the CDR3 is TGTGCCAGCAGCCCCGGGGTCGGTCGCTCTGGAAACACCATATATTTT. Translated, it gives CASSPGVGRSGNTIYF.